The 28 T cell receptor beta chains in this list originate from one sample, sequenced in a study of OX40 agonist ivuxolimab in advanced cancers. Method: immunoSEQ multiplex PCR; TCRdb's copy keeps in-frame clones and lacks some. The table records 150,000 to 190,000 clones, 85% to 95% of them present only once. This sample comprised CD4+ or CD8+ T cells sorted from blood, obtained in a trial of the OX40 agonist ivuxolimab. The receptor set was obtained from an adult with an advanced solid tumor such as melanoma, head and neck, liver or kidney cancer.

The chain employs TRBV28 and TRBJ1-2, with 11 bases that match TRBD1. The CDR3 length is 16 residues. Trimming cost V 2 bases and J 4 bases; bases outside gene matches: 6. CDR1 and CDR2 (germline): MDHEN, SYDVKM. The CDR3 bases are TGTGCCAGCAGTTTACCCGGGACAGGGGGTGTCTATGGCTACACCTTC. This translates into CASSLPGTGGVYGYTF.

This clone appeared a single time. Written as DNA, the CDR3 is TGTGCTAGTGGAACAGGGTATAGCAATCAGCCCCAGCATTTT. Its translation: CASGTGYSNQPQHF. This chain uses TRBV12-5 with TRBJ1-5; D may be TRBD1 (6 bases). This CDR3 has 14 amino acids. V dropped 6 bases and J dropped 0 bases, with 9 bases sitting between them. The germline V gene has CDR1 LGHNT and CDR2 FRNRAP.

The V gene is TRBV4-3, the J gene TRBJ2-3; D is unclear. Trimming cost V 0 bases and J 1 base, with 14 bases left between them. The CDR3 consists of 17 residues. Germline-derived CDR1 and CDR2 are LGHNA and YSLEER. Here the CDR3 reads CASSQDESPRGTDTQYF. The CDR3 nucleotides read TGCGCCAGCAGCCAAGATGAGTCCCCACGGGGCACAGATACGCAGTATTTT.

The chain links TRBV7-9 to TRBJ1-1; 10 nucleotides match TRBD1. V trimming: 5 bases; J trimming: 0 bases; junction bases outside the gene matches: 3. From germline, CDR1 is SEHNR and CDR2 FQNEAQ (reference sequence). CDR3 length: 15 residues. CDR3 amino acids: CASSQGTGVNTEAFF. The CDR3 region has the DNA TGTGCCAGCAGCCAGGGGACAGGGGTGAACACTGAAGCTTTCTTT.

This clone was seen a single time. The chain links TRBV9 to TRBJ2-1; perhaps TRBD2 as D (5 bases). Trimming stripped 4 bases from V and 8 bases from J, with 16 bases between. Germline lookup yields CDR1 SGDLS and CDR2 YYNGEE. This CDR3 spans 14 amino acids. CDR3 residues: CASSFPPTGDEQFF. The CDR3 DNA follows: TGTGCCAGCAGCTTCCCACCAACCGGGGATGAGCAGTTCTTC.

This chain joins TRBV11-1 and TRBJ2-5; TRBD1 agrees at 7 bases. Trimming removed 1 base from V and 5 bases from J; junction bases left unmatched: 10. Germline loops: CDR1 SGHAT, CDR2 FQDESV (reference sequence). CDR3 length: 16 amino acids. CDR3 nucleotides: TGTGCCAGCAGCTTAGACCCGACAGGGAGAGGGGAGACCCAGTACTTC. It is translated as CASSLDPTGRGETQYF.

This chain links TRBV9 with TRBJ2-7, with D unclear. The CDR3 contains 15 residues. V dropped 2 bases and J dropped 1 base, with 13 bases sitting between them. Germline CDR1 reads SGDLS; CDR2 reads YYNGEE. The CDR3 region has the DNA TGTGCCAGCAGCGTTGCCCCCACAGTATCCTACGAGCAGTACTTC. This translates into CASSVAPTVSYEQYF.

This clone appeared a few times. V is TRBV7-2 and J is TRBJ1-1; D is ambiguous. Trimming removed 2 bases from V and 3 bases from J, with 13 bases in between. CDR1 SGHTA and CDR2 FQGNSA come from the germline V gene. CDR3 size: 15 residues. The CDR3 is CASSLLYVPYTEAFF. Written as DNA, the CDR3 is TGTGCCAGCAGCTTATTATACGTCCCTTACACTGAAGCTTTCTTT.

The V call is TRBV5-6, the J call TRBJ1-5; 10 bases line up with TRBD1. The germline gives CDR1 SGHDT, CDR2 YYEEEE. V lost 4 bases to trimming and J lost 6 bases; unmatched junction nucleotides: 7. This CDR3 has 15 amino acids. The CDR3 loop reads CASSADRGLSQPQHF. The DNA of the CDR3 is TGTGCCAGCAGCGCTGACAGGGGGCTGTCTCAGCCCCAGCATTTT.

The chain couples TRBV6-1 to TRBJ2-3; TRBD2 matches 8 bases. The length of the CDR3 is 14 residues. Germline CDR1 MNHNS, CDR2 SASEGT. V shed 3 bases and J 5 bases; nucleotides not matched to a gene: 4. The CDR3 DNA is TGTGCCAGCAGTGAGGGACTAGGGGAAGATACGCAGTATTTT. Translating it yields CASSEGLGEDTQYF.

This clone was recorded only once. The rearrangement links TRBV28 to TRBJ1-1; D perhaps matches TRBD1 (5 bases). The CDR3 has 13 residues. V was shortened by 10 bases and J by 1 base, with 13 bases between the two germline ends. The V gene's germline CDR1 is MDHEN and CDR2 SYDVKM. CDR3 bases: TGTGCCACCACGTTCGGGGGGAACACTGAAGCTTTCTTT. Translation: CATTFGGNTEAFF.

This chain joins TRBV5-1 and TRBJ2-3, with 7 bases lining up with TRBD1. The CDR3 is 16 residues long. Germline CDR1 reads SGHRS; CDR2 reads YFSETQ. V shed 0 bases and J 6 bases; nucleotides not matched to a gene: 10. For the CDR3, the DNA is TGCGCCAGCAGCTTGGGCGCTACAGGGGAAGGGGATACGCAGTATTTT. It specifies CASSLGATGEGDTQYF.

The V and J genes are TRBV2 and TRBJ2-7, with a possible D match to TRBD1 (7 bases). The CDR3 contains 16 residues. CDR1 is SNHLY, CDR2 FYNNEI, per germline. Trimming pared 7 bases from V and 1 base from J, leaving 20 bases between. The CDR3 bases are TGTGCCAGCACTCTCCAGGGGGGTCAGGGGTCCTACGAGCAGTACTTC. Translating it yields CASTLQGGQGSYEQYF.

The chain combines TRBV28 with TRBJ1-1; a possible D gene is TRBD1 (5 bases). CDR3 length: 15 residues. Germline V lookup: CDR1 MDHEN, CDR2 SYDVKM. V was cut by 2 bases and J by 4 bases, with 14 bases left in between. CDR3 sequence reads: CASSLGVEGTTEAFF. The CDR3 nucleotides are TGTGCCAGCAGTTTAGGGGTTGAGGGGACCACTGAAGCTTTCTTT.

The J gene is TRBJ1-3, the V gene TRBV19; weak D call: TRBD1 (5 bases). This CDR3 is built from 17 residues. V lost 4 bases, J lost 4 bases, and 20 bases lay in between. Per germline, CDR1 LNHDA and CDR2 SQIVND (reference sequence). The CDR3 region is CASSTKFPGNGGNTIYF. In DNA form, the CDR3 reads TGTGCCAGTAGTACGAAGTTTCCAGGGAATGGCGGAAACACCATATATTTT.

The chain carries TRBV6-5 and TRBJ2-7; 8 bases match TRBD2. The CDR3 length is 15 residues. From germline, CDR1 is MNHEY and CDR2 SVGAGI. V was clipped by 0 bases and J by 6 bases; unmatched bases: 7. The CDR3 protein is CASSYSPAGVPEQYF. CDR3 DNA sequence: TGTGCCAGCAGTTACTCCCCAGCGGGAGTCCCCGAGCAGTACTTC.

The rearrangement links TRBV7-2 to TRBJ1-2; 12 bases agree with TRBD1. The length of the CDR3 is 15 residues. The germline CDR1 and CDR2 sequences are SGHTA and FQGNSA. V trimming: 3 bases; J trimming: 7 bases; junction bases outside the gene matches: 6. CDR3 sequence (DNA): TGTGCCAGCAGCTTGACCGGGACAGGGGGCACTGGCTACACCTTC. Amino acid sequence: CASSLTGTGGTGYTF.

V and J are TRBV27 and TRBJ1-6; D not resolved. The CDR3 spans 13 residues. Germline lookup yields CDR1 MNHEY and CDR2 SMNVEV (reference sequence). With 5 bases removed from V and 6 bases from J, the gap between germline ends came to 8 bases. The chain's CDR3 is CASSPRLNSPLHF. The DNA for the CDR3 is TGTGCCAGCAGTCCCCGACTTAATTCACCCCTCCACTTT.

The chain couples TRBV4-3 to TRBJ2-5; TRBD1 matches at 7 bases. In germline, CDR1 is LGHNA, CDR2 YSLEER. With V trimmed by 0 bases and J by 2 bases, 6 bases remained unmatched. CDR3 length: 16 amino acids. The CDR3 DNA follows: TGCGCCAGCAGCCAAGAGACAGGGTCAACACAAGAGACCCAGTACTTC. It encodes CASSQETGSTQETQYF.

A word on this clone: The CDR3 does not close with the conserved phenylalanine or tryptophan, likely indicating a read error. Because the CDR3's place on the DNA is in doubt, the DNA is left out and the CDR3 is given as listed by TCRdb. The chain couples TRBV5-8 to TRBJ1-2. Germline CDR1 SGHTS, CDR2 YDEGEE. The CDR3 totals 9 residues, both ends included. CDR3: CASSADSRR.

This chain uses TRBV2 with TRBJ2-7; 8 nucleotides align to TRBD1. The CDR3 loop spans 14 amino acids. CDR1 is SNHLY and CDR2 is FYNNEI in the germline V gene. V lost 6 bases to trimming and J lost 0 bases; unmatched junction nucleotides: 4. DNA of the CDR3: TGTGCCAGCAGGGGACAGGTCAGCTCCTACGAGCAGTACTTC. It specifies CASRGQVSSYEQYF. Full variable domain (rest looked up from reference TRBV2 and TRBJ2-7): EPEVTQTPSHQVTQMGQEVILRCVPISNHLYFYWYRQILGQKVEFLVSFYNNEISEKSEIFDDQFSVERPDGSNFTLKIRSTKLEDSAMYFCASRGQVSSYEQYFGPGTRLTVT.

The gene calls are TRBV6-6 and TRBJ1-2, with 8 positions matching TRBD1. The CDR3 is made up of 13 amino acids. V lost 5 bases to trimming and J lost 6 bases; unmatched junction nucleotides: 5. CDR1 and CDR2 (germline): MNHNY, SVGAGI (reference sequence). CDR3 DNA sequence: TGTGCCAGCAGTCCCCTGGACAGGGATGGCTACACCTTC. Encoded protein: CASSPLDRDGYTF.

The chain combines TRBV9 with TRBJ2-3; 7 nucleotides align to TRBD1. V dropped 2 bases and J dropped 8; count of bases not matched to a gene: 8. This CDR3 is built from 14 residues. The germline gives CDR1 SGDLS, CDR2 YYNGEE. CDR3 residues: CASSVEGGSSTQYF. In DNA, the CDR3 is TGTGCCAGCAGCGTTGAAGGGGGCTCTAGTACGCAGTATTTT.

The chain links TRBV6-5 to TRBJ1-2; maybe TRBD1 (6 bases). The CDR3 contains 13 residues. The germline V gene has CDR1 MNHEY and CDR2 SVGAGI. Trimming cost V 5 bases and J 5 bases, with 12 bases left between them. The CDR3 here is CASSIRDTYGYTF. DNA for the CDR3: TGTGCCAGCAGTATACGGGACACTTATGGCTACACCTTC.

The chain combines TRBV5-1 with TRBJ2-5; TRBD1 is a possible D gene (5 bases). The germline V gene has CDR1 SGHRS and CDR2 YFSETQ. The CDR3 has 15 residues. Trimming removed 4 bases at V and 5 bases at J, with 18 bases between. The CDR3 DNA sequence: TGCGCCAGCAGCGCATTGGTAGGGGCGACGGAGACCCAGTACTTC. Residues: CASSALVGATETQYF.

The J gene is TRBJ2-2, the V gene TRBV19, with D perhaps TRBD1 or TRBD2 (5 bases each). Germline V gene lookup returns CDR1 LNHDA and CDR2 SQIVND (reference sequence). This CDR3 has 16 residues. V dropped 4 bases and J dropped 7 bases, with 19 bases sitting between them. For the CDR3, the DNA is TGTGCCAGTAGTACCGCGGGTGGCAGGGCCGTCGGGGAGCTGTTTTTT. Its protein product is CASSTAGGRAVGELFF.

The CDR3 reads CASSQDTGTEGPWGNQPQHF. The DNA of the CDR3 is TGCGCCAGCAGCCAAGATACTGGGACAGAGGGCCCTTGGGGCAATCAGCCCCAGCATTTT. The chain combines TRBV4-3 with TRBJ1-5, with 7 bases lining up with TRBD1. The CDR3 covers 20 residues. The V gene end was trimmed by 0 bases and the J gene end by 2 bases; junction bases not matched to a gene: 16. Per germline, CDR1 LGHNA and CDR2 YSLEER.

The chain couples TRBV29-1 to TRBJ1-3; D gene unclear. Germline CDR1 and CDR2: SQVTM and ANQGSEA. V lost 4 bases and J 0 bases, leaving 7 bases between the germline ends. The CDR3 spans 13 residues. The DNA for the CDR3 is TGCAGCGTTGGAGCCAGCTCTGGAAACACCATATATTTT. Translation gives CSVGASSGNTIYF.